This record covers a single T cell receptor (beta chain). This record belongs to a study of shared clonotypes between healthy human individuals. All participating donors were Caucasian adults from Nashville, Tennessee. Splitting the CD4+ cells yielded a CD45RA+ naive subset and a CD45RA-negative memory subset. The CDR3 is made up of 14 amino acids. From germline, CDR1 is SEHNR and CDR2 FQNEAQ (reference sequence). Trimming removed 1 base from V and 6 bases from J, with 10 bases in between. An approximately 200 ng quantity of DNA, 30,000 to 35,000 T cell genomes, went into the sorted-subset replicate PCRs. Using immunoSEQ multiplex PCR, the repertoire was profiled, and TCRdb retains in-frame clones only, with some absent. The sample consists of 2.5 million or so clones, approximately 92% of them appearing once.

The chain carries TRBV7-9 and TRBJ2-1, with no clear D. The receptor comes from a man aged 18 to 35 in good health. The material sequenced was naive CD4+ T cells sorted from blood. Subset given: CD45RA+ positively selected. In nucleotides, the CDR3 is TGTGCCAGCAGCTTAGGAGTCCCCCGCAATGAGCAGTTCTTC. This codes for CASSLGVPRNEQFF.